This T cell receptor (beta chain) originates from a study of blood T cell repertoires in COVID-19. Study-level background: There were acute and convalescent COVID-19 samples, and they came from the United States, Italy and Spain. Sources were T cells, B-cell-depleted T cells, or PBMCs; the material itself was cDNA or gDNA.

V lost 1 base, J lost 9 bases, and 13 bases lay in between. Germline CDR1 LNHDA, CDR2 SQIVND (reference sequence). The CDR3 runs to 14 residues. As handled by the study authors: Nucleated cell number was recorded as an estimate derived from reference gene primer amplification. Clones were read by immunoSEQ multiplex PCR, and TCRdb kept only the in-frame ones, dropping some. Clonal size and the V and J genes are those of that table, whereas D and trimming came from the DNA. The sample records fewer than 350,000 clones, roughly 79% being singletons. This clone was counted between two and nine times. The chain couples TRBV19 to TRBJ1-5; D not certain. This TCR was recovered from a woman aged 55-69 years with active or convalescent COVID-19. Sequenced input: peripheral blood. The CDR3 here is CASSIGRDPGPQHF. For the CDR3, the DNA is TGTGCCAGTAGTATAGGACGGGATCCAGGGCCCCAGCATTTT.